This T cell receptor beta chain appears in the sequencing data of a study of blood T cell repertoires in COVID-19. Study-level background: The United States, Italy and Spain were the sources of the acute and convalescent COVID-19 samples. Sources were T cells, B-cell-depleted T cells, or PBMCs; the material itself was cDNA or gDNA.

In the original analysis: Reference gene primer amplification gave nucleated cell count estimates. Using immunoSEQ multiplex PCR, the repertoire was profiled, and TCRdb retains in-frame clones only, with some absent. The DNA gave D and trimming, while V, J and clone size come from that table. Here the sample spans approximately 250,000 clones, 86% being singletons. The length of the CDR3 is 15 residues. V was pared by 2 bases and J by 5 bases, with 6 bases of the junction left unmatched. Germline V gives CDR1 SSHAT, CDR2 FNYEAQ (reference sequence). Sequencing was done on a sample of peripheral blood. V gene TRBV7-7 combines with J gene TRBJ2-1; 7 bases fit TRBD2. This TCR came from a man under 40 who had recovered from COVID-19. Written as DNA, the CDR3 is TGTGCCAGCAGCTTACTGCGGGGGAGTGACAATGAGCAGTTCTTC. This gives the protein CASSLLRGSDNEQFF.